The present T cell receptor beta chain was sequenced within a study of control samples from healthy donors and cancer patients. This CDR3 has 15 residues. The V segment lost 5 bases and the J segment 4 bases; nucleotides outside the gene matches: 7. The germline V gene encodes CDR1 LNHDA and CDR2 SQIVND (reference sequence). Method: immunoSEQ multiplex PCR; TCRdb's copy keeps in-frame clones and lacks some. Among 90,000 or so clones, about 85% were seen once, and the ten largest hold around a fifth. The material sequenced was blood. This clonotype was sampled from a man younger than 45 in good health. The chain links TRBV19 to TRBJ1-5, with TRBD1 matching 8 bases. The chain's CDR3 is CASSSQDRENQPQHF. CDR3 nucleotide sequence: TGTGCCAGTAGTTCCCAGGACAGGGAAAATCAGCCCCAGCATTTT.